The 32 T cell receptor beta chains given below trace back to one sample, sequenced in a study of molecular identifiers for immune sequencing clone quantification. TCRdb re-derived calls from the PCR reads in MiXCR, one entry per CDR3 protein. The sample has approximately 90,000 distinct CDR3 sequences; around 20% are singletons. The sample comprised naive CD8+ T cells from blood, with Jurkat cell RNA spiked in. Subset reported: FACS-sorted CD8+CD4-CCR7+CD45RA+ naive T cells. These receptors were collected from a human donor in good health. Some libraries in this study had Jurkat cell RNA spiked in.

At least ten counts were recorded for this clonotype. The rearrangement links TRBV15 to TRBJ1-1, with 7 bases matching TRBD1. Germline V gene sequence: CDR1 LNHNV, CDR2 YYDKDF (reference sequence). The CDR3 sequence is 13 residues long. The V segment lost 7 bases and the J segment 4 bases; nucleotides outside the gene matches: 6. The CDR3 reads CATTTGLGTEAFF. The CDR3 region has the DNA TGTGCCACCACGACAGGGTTGGGCACTGAAGCTTTCTTT.

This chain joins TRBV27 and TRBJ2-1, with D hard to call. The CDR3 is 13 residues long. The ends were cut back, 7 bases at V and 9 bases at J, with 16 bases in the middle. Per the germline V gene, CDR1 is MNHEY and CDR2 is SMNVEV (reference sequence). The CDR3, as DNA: TGTGCCAGCATTAGCCCCAAACGAAGTGAGCAGTTCTTC. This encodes CASISPKRSEQFF.

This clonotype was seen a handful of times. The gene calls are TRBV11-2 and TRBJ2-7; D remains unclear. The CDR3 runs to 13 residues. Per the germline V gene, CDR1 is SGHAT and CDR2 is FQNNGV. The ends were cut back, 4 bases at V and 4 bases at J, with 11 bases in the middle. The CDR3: CASSSSTMYEQYF. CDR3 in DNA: TGTGCCAGCAGCTCGTCCACTATGTACGAGCAGTACTTC.

CDR3 nucleotides: TGTGCCAGCAGCCAAGAGATAGCGGGACCCTACGAGCAGTACTTC. It yields the protein CASSQEIAGPYEQYF. V gene TRBV14 combines with J gene TRBJ2-7, with 8 bases fitting TRBD2. The J segment lost 2 bases and the V segment lost 0 bases, leaving 3 bases of the junction unmatched. Per the germline V gene, CDR1 is SGHDN and CDR2 is FVKESK. The CDR3 covers 15 residues.

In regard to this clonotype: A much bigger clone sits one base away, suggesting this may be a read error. The CDR3 reads CASSVRDGEITDTQYF. The CDR3 coding sequence is TGTGCCAGCAGCGTAAGGGACGGAGAAATCACAGATACGCAGTATTTT. The V call is TRBV9, the J call TRBJ2-3, with D possibly called TRBD1 or TRBD2 (5 bases each). The CDR3 is 16 amino acids. V was trimmed by 1 base and J by 2 bases, leaving 14 bases between them. In germline, CDR1 is SGDLS, CDR2 YYNGEE.

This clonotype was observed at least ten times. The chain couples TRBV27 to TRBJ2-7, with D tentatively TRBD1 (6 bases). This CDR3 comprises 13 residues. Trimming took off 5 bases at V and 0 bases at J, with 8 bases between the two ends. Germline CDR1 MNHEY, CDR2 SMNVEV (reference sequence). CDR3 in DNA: TGTGCCAGCAGTCGGGACACCTCCTACGAGCAGTACTTC. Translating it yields CASSRDTSYEQYF.

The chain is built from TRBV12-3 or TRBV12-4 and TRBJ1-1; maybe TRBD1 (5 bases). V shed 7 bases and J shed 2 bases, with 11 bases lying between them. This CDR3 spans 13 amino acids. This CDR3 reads CASTQRGNTEAFF. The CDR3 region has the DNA TGTGCCAGCACCCAGAGGGGAAACACTGAAGCTTTCTTT.

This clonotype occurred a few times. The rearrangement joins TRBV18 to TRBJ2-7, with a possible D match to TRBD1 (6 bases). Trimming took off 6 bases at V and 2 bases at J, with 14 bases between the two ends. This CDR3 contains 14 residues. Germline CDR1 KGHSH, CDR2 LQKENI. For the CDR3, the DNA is TGTGCCAGCTCCCACAGGGATTTGCCCTACGAGCAGTACTTC. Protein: CASSHRDLPYEQYF.

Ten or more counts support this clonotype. The CDR3 spells CASSQAETGAYEQYF. The DNA of the CDR3 is TGCGCCAGCAGCCAAGCCGAGACAGGGGCCTACGAGCAGTACTTC. The genes are TRBV4-1 and TRBJ2-7, with TRBD1 matching 8 bases. This CDR3 has 15 amino acids. Germline CDR1 is MGHRA and CDR2 is YSYEKL. The V and J ends lost 1 base and 2 bases, in that order; junction bases with no gene match: 4.

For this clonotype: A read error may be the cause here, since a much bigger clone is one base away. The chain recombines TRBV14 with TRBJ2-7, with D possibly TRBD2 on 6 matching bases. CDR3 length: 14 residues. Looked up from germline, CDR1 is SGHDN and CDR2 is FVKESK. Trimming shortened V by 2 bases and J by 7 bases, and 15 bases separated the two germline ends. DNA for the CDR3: TGTGCCAGCAGCCAATTAGCGGAAGTACGAGAGCAGTACTTC. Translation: CASSQLAEVREQYF.

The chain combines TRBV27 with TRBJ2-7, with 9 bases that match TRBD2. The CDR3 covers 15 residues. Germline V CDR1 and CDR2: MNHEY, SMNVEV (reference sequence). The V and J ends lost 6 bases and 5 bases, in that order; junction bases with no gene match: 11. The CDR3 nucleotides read TGTGCCAGCAGCTGGGGACTAGCAAAGATCGACGAGCAGTACTTC. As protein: CASSWGLAKIDEQYF.

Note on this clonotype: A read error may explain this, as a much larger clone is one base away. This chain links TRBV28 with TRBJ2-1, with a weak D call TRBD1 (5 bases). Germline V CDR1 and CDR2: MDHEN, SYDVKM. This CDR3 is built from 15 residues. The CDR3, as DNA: TGTGCCGGCAGATTGGACGTCAGGGCCCACGATGAGCAGTTCTTC. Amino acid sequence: CAGRLDVRAHDEQFF.

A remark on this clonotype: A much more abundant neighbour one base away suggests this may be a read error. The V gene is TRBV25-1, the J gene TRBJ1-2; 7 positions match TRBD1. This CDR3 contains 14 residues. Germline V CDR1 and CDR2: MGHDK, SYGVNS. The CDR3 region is CASSEWQGDYGHTF. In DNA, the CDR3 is TGTGCCAGCAGTGAATGGCAGGGGGACTATGGCCACACCTTC.

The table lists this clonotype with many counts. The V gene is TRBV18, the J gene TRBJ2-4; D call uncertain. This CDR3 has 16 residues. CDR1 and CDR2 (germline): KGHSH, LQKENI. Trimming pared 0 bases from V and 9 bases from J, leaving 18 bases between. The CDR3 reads CASSPPGDSSIGIQYF. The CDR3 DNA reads TGTGCCAGCTCACCACCCGGCGACTCCTCTATAGGCATTCAGTACTTC.

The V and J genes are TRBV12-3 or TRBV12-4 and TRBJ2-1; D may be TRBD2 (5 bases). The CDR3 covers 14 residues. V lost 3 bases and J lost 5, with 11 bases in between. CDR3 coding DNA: TGTGCCAGCAGTTTCGGGTACGGGAACAATGAGCAGTTCTTC. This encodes CASSFGYGNNEQFF.

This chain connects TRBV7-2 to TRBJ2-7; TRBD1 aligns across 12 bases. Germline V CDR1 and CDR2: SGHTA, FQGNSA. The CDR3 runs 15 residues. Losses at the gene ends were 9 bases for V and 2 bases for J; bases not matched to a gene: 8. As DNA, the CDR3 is TGTGCCAGTAGCCCAGGGACAGGGGGCACCTACGAGCAGTACTTC. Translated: CASSPGTGGTYEQYF.

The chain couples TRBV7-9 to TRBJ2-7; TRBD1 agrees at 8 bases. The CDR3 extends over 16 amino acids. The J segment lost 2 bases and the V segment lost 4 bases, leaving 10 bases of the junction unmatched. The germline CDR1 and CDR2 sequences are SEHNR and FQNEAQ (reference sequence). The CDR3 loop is CASSSRPGQAAYEQYF. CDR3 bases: TGTGCCAGCAGCTCACGTCCGGGACAGGCGGCCTACGAGCAGTACTTC.

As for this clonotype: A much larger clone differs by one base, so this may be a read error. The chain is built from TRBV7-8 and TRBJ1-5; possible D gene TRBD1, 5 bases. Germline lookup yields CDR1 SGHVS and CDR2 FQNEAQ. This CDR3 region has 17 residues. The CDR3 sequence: CTSSLRGGPYSNQPQHF. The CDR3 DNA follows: TGTACCAGCAGCTTACGGGGGGGTCCTTATAGCAATCAGCCCCAGCATTTT.

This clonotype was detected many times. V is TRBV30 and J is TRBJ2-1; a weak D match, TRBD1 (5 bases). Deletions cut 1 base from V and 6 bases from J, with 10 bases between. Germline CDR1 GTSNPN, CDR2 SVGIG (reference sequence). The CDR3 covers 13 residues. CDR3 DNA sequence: TGTGCCTGGAGTGCTAACAGGATCAATGAGCAGTTCTTC. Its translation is CAWSANRINEQFF.

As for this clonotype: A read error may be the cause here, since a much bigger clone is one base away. The CDR3 loop reads CASSHDRVNEQFF. The DNA of the CDR3 is TGCGCCAGCAGCCATGATCGGGTCAATGAGCAGTTCTTC. The chain joins TRBV4-3 to TRBJ2-1; D is unresolved. Germline V CDR1 and CDR2: LGHNA, YSLEER. The CDR3 extends over 13 amino acids. The V end lost 3 bases, the J end lost 6 bases, and 9 bases lay between the germline ends.

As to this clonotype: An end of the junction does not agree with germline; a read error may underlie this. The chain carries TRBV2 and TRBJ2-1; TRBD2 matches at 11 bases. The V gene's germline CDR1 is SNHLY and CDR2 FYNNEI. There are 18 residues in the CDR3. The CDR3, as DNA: TGTGCCAGCGGTGACCTGACTAGCGGGGATAGCTCCTACAATGAGCAGTTCTTC. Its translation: CASGDLTSGDSSYNEQFF.

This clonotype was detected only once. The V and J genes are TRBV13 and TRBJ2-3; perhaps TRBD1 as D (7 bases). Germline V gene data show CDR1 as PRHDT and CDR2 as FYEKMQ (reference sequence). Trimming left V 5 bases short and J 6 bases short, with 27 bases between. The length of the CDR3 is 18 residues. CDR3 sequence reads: CASSPRTGERGEVDTQYF. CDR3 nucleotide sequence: TGTGCCAGCAGCCCACGGACAGGCGAAAGGGGGGAGGTGGATACGCAGTATTTT.

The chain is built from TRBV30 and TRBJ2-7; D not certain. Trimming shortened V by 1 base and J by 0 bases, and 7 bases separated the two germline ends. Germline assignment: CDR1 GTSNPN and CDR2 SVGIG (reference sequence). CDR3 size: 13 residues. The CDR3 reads CAWSDRASYEQYF. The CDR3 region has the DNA TGTGCCTGGAGTGACCGGGCCTCCTACGAGCAGTACTTC.

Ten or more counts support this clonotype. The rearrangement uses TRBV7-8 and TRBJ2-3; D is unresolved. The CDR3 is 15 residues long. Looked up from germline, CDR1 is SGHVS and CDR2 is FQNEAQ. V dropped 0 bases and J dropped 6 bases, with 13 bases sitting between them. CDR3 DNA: TGTGCCAGCAGCTTAGCGGTAGGACGTTCCGATACGCAGTATTTT. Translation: CASSLAVGRSDTQYF.

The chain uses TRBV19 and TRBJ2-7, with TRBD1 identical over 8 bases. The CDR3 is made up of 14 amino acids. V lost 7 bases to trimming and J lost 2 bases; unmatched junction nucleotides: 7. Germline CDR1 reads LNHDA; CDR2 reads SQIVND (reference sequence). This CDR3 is CASTAGTGTYEQYF. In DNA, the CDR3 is TGTGCCAGTACCGCCGGGACAGGAACCTACGAGCAGTACTTC.

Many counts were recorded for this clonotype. The DNA of the CDR3 is TGCAGCGTTGAAGCAGAGACAGGGACACCCTATGGCTACACCTTC. It encodes CSVEAETGTPYGYTF. V usage is TRBV29-1 and J usage is TRBJ1-2; TRBD1 agrees at 7 bases. The CDR3 length is 15 residues. CDR1 is SQVTM and CDR2 is ANQGSEA in the germline V gene. V shed 1 base and J 4 bases; nucleotides not matched to a gene: 9.

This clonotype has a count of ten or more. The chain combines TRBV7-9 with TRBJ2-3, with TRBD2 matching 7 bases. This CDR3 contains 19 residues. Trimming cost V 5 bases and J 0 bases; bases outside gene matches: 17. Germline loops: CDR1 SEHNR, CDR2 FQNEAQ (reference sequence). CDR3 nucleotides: TGTGCCAGCAGCCACCCCGGCGGGAGTAGATCCTCTAGCACAGATACGCAGTATTTT. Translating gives CASSHPGGSRSSSTDTQYF.

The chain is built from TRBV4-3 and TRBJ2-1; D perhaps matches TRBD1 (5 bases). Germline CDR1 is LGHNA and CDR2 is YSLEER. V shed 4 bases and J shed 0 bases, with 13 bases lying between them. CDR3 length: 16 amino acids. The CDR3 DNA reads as TGCGCCAGCAGCCCGACAGTTAGAGGCTCCTACAATGAGCAGTTCTTC. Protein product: CASSPTVRGSYNEQFF.

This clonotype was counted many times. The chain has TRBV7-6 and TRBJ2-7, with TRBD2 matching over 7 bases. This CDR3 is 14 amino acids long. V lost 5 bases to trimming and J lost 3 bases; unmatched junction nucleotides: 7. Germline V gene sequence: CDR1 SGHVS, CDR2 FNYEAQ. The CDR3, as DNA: TGTGCCAGCAGCGTTTCTGGCGGGGGCTACGAGCAGTACTTC. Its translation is CASSVSGGGYEQYF. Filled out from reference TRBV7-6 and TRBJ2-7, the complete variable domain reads GAGVSQSPRYKVTKRGQDVALRCDPISGHVSLYWYRQALGQGPEFLTYFNYEAQQDKSGLPNDRFSAERPEGSISTLTIQRTEQRDSAMYRCASSVSGGGYEQYFGPGTRLTVT.

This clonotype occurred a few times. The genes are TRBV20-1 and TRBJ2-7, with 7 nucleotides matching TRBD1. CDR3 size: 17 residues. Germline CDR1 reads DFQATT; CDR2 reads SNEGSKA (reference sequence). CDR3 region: CSTSPTGIFVHTYEQYF. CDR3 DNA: TGCAGCACATCCCCGACAGGGATTTTTGTCCATACCTACGAGCAGTACTTC.

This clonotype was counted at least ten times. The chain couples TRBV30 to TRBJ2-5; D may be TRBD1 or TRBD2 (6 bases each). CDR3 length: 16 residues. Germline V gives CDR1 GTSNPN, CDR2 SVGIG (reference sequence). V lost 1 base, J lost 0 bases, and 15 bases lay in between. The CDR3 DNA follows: TGTGCCTGGAGTGCAGGGGCCGGGGGCTACCAAGAGACCCAGTACTTC. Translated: CAWSAGAGGYQETQYF.

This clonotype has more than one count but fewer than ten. This chain's CDR3 is CASSSLAVAGIDEQYF. The CDR3 DNA follows: TGTGCCAGCAGTTCCCTGGCGGTAGCGGGAATCGACGAGCAGTACTTC. The rearrangement joins TRBV27 to TRBJ2-7; 8 positions match TRBD2. Germline loops: CDR1 MNHEY, CDR2 SMNVEV (reference sequence). The V and J ends lost 4 bases and 5 bases, in that order; junction bases with no gene match: 13. The CDR3 runs 16 residues.